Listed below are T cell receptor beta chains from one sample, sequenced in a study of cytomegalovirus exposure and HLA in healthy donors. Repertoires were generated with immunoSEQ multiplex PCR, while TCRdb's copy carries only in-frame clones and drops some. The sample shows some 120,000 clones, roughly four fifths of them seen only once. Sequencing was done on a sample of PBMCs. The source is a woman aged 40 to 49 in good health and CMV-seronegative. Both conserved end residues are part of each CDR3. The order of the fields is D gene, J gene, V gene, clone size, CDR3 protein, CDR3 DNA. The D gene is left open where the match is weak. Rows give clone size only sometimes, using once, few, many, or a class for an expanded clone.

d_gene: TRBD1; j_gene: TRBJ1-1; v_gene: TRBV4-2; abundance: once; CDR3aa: CASSQEQGGTEAFF; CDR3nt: TGTGCCAGCAGCCAAGAGCAGGGGGGCACTGAAGCTTTCTTT
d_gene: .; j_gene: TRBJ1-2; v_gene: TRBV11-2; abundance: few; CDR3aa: CASSLEAGANYGYTF; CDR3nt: TGTGCCAGCAGCTTAGAGGCTGGAGCTAACTATGGCTACACCTTC
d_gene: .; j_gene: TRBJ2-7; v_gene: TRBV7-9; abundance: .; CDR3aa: CASSPPALPLSSEQYF; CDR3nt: TGTGCCAGCAGCCCACCCGCGCTTCCCCTTAGTAGCGAGCAGTACTTC
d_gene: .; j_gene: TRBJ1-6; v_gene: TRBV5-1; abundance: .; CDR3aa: CASSLGGQFGSPLHF; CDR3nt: TGCGCCAGCAGCTTGGGAGGCCAGTTCGGGTCACCCCTCCACTTT
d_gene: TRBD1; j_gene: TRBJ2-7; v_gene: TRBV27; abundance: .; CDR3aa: CASSLSAGTGSYEQYF; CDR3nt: TGTGCCAGCAGTTTATCGGCCGGGACAGGCTCCTACGAGCAGTACTTC
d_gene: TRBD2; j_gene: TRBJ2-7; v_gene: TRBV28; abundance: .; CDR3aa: CASSLYRGRAFEQYF; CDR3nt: TGTGCCAGCAGTTTATACCGCGGGAGGGCCTTCGAGCAGTACTTC
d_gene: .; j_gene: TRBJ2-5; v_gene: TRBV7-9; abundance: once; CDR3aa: CASSAPLGTTLVQETQYF; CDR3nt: TGTGCCAGCAGCGCTCCCCTAGGGACAACCCTTGTCCAAGAGACCCAGTACTTC
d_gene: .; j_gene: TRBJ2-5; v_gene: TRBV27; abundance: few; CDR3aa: CASSLHGGQTQYF; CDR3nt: TGTGCCAGCAGTTTGCACGGGGGACAGACCCAGTACTTC
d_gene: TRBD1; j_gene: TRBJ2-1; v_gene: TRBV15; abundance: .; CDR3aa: CATSPQRTGNEQFF; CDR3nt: TGTGCCACCAGCCCCCAGAGGACAGGGAATGAGCAGTTCTTC
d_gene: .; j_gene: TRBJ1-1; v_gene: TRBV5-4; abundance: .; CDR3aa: CASSPSPKGATEAFF; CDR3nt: TGTGCCAGCAGCCCCTCCCCGAAAGGAGCGACTGAAGCTTTCTTT
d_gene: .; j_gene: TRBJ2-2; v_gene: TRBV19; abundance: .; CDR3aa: CASRDAGGTGELFF; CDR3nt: TGTGCCAGTAGGGATGCTGGCGGCACCGGGGAGCTGTTTTTT
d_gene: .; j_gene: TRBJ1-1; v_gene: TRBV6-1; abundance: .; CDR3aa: CASSESTGSEAFF; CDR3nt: TGTGCCAGCAGTGAAAGCACAGGAAGTGAAGCTTTCTTT
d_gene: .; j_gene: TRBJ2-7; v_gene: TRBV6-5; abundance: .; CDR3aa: CASRRDSRTYEQYF; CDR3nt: TGTGCCAGCAGACGAGACTCGAGGACCTACGAGCAGTACTTC
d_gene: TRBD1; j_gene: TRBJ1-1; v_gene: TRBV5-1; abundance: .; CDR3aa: CASSLGTGGNTEAFF; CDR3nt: TGCGCCAGCAGCTTGGGGACAGGGGGGAACACTGAAGCTTTCTTT
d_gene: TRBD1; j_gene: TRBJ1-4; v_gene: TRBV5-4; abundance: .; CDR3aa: CASSLKTGTAQTEKLFF; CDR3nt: TGTGCCAGCAGCTTGAAGACAGGGACTGCCCAGACCGAAAAACTGTTTTTT
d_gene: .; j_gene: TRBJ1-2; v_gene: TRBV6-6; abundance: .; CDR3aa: CAIRPDRLYGYTF; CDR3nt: TGTGCCATCCGACCGGACAGACTCTATGGCTACACCTTC
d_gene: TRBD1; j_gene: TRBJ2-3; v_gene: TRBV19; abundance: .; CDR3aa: CASSIGTGGMQDTQYF; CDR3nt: TGTGCCAGTAGTATAGGGACAGGAGGAATGCAAGATACGCAGTATTTT
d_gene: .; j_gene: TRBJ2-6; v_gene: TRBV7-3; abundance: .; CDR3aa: CASSTGANVLTF; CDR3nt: TGTGCCTCTTCTACGGGGGCCAACGTCCTGACTTTC
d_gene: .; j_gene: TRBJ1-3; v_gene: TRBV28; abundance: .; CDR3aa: CASSFPRGGNTIYF; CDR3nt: TGTGCCAGCAGTTTCCCCCGGGGGGGAAACACCATATATTTT
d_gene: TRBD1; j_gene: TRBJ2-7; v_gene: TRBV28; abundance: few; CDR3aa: CASSPLGDRDYEQYF; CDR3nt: TGTGCCAGCAGTCCCCTGGGGGACAGAGACTACGAGCAGTACTTC
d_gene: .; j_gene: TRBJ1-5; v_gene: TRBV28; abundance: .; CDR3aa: CASSFIEGVNQPQHF; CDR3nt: TGTGCCAGCAGTTTTATAGAGGGAGTGAATCAGCCCCAGCATTTT
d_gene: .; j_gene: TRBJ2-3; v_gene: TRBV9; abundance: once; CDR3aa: CASSVRGSDTQYF; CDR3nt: TGTGCCAGCAGCGTACGGGGGTCAGATACGCAGTATTTT
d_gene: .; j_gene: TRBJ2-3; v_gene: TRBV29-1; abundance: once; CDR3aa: CSVVTADTQYF; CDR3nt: TGCAGCGTTGTAACGGCAGATACGCAGTATTTT
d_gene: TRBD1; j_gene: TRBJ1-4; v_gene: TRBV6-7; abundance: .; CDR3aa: CASSIGGNGGNEKLFF; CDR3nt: TGTGCCAGCAGTATAGGGGGCAATGGTGGTAATGAAAAACTGTTTTTT
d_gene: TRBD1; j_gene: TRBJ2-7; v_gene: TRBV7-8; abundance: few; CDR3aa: CASSLVPDRAYEQYF; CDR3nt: TGTGCCAGCAGCTTAGTTCCTGACAGGGCCTACGAGCAGTACTTC
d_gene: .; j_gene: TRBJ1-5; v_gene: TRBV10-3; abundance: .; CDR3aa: CAISDYSNQPQHF; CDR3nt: TGTGCCATCAGTGACTATAGCAATCAGCCCCAGCATTTT
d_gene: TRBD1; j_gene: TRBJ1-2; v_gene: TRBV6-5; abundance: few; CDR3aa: CASSETGNYGYTF; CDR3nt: TGTGCCAGCAGTGAGACAGGGAACTATGGCTACACCTTC
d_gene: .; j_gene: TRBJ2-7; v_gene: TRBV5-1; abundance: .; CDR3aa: CASSLRASAGLGEQYF; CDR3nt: TGCGCCAGCAGCTTGAGGGCTAGCGCGGGCCTGGGCGAGCAGTACTTC
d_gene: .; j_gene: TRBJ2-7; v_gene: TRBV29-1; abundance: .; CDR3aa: CSVQGFRDEQYF; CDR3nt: TGCAGCGTCCAGGGCTTTCGGGACGAGCAGTACTTC
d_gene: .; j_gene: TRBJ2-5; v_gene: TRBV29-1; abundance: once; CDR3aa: CSVDGLESQETQYF; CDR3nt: TGCAGCGTTGACGGTTTGGAGAGTCAAGAGACCCAGTACTTC
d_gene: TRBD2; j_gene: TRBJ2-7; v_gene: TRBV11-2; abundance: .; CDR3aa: CASSLEAGAGYEQYF; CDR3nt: TGTGCCAGCAGCTTAGAAGCGGGAGCGGGGTACGAGCAGTACTTC
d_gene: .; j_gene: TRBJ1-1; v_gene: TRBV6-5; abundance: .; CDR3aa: CASSYRQGYTEAFF; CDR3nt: TGTGCCAGCAGTTACAGGCAGGGCTACACTGAAGCTTTCTTT
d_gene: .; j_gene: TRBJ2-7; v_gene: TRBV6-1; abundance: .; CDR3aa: CASSERGNHEQYF; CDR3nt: TGTGCCAGCAGTGAACGGGGGAACCACGAGCAGTACTTC
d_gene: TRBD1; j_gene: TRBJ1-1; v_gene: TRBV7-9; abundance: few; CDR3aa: CATGDRALLNTEAFF; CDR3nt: TGTGCCACCGGGGACAGGGCGCTACTGAACACTGAAGCTTTCTTT
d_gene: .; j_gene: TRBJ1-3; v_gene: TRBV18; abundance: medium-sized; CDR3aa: CASSPRWTLGEGSGNTIYF; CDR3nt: TGTGCCAGCTCACCAAGGTGGACCCTGGGAGAGGGCTCTGGAAACACCATATATTTT
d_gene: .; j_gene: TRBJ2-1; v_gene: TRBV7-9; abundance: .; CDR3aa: CSSSPGWGPPLVNEQFF; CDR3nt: TGTTCCAGCAGCCCCGGGTGGGGGCCTCCCCTAGTCAATGAGCAGTTCTTC
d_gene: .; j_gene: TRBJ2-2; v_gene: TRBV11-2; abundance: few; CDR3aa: CASSPRTANTGELFF; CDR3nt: TGTGCCAGCAGCCCCCGGACAGCGAACACCGGGGAGCTGTTTTTT
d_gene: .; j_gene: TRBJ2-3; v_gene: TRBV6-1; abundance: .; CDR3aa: CASSEEDISTDTQYF; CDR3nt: TGTGCCAGCAGTGAAGAGGACATAAGCACAGATACGCAGTATTTT
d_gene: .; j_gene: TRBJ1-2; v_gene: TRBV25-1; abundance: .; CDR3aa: CASSDSRYGYTF; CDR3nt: TGTGCCAGCAGTGACTCACGGTATGGCTACACCTTC
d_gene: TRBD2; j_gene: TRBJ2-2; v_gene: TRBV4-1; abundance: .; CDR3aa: CASSQDRLAGGTGELFF; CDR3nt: TGCGCCAGCAGCCAAGATCGGTTAGCGGGTGGAACCGGGGAGCTGTTTTTT
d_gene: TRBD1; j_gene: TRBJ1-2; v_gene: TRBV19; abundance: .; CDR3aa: CASSISGTGSGYTF; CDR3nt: TGTGCCAGTAGTATCTCCGGGACAGGGAGTGGCTACACCTTC
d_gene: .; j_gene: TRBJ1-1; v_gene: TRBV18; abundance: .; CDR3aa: CASSPRGVSTEAFF; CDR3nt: TGTGCCAGCTCTCCCCGGGGGGTGAGCACTGAAGCTTTCTTT
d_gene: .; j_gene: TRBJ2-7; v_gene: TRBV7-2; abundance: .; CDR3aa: CASSLLGLGPSYEQYF; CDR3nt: TGTGCCAGCAGCTTATTGGGGCTCGGCCCCTCCTACGAGCAGTACTTC
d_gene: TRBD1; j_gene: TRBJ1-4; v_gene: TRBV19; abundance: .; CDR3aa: CASSLTGAGEKLFF; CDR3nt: TGTGCCAGTAGTCTAACAGGGGCAGGGGAAAAACTGTTTTTT
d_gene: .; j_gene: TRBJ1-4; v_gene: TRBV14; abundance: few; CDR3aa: CASSQHWSPFSVDEKLFF; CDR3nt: TGTGCCAGCAGCCAGCATTGGTCCCCGTTTTCAGTGGATGAAAAACTGTTTTTT
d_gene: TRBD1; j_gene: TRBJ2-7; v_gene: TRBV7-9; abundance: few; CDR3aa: CASSSTDRVAGEQYF; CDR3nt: TGTGCCAGCAGCTCGACGGACAGGGTGGCGGGCGAGCAGTACTTC
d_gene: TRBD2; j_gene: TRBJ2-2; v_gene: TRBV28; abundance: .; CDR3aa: CASSLGGRAAGELFF; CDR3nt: TGTGCCAGCAGTTTAGGGGGGAGGGCGGCCGGGGAGCTGTTTTTT
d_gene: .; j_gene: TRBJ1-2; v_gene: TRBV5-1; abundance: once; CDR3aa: CASSQGAQPLANYGYTF; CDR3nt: TGCGCCAGCAGCCAAGGAGCGCAGCCCTTAGCTAACTATGGCTACACCTTC
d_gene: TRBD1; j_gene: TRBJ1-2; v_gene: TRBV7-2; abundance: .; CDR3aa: CASSSFTGTGGRSYGYTF; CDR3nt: TGTGCCAGCAGCTCCTTTACCGGGACAGGGGGTCGGAGCTATGGCTACACCTTC
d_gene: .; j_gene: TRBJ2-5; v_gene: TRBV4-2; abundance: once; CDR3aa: CASSQGTEQETQYF; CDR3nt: TGTGCCAGCAGCCAAGGGACAGAACAAGAGACCCAGTACTTC
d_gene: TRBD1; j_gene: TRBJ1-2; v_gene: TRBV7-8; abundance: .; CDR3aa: CASSLDRDYGYTF; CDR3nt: TGTGCCAGCAGCCTAGACAGGGACTATGGCTACACCTTC
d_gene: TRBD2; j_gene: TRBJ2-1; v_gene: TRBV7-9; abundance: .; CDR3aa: CASSHSVGGDSTYNEQFF; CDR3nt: TGTGCCAGCAGCCACTCCGTCGGGGGGGACTCCACCTACAATGAGCAGTTCTTC